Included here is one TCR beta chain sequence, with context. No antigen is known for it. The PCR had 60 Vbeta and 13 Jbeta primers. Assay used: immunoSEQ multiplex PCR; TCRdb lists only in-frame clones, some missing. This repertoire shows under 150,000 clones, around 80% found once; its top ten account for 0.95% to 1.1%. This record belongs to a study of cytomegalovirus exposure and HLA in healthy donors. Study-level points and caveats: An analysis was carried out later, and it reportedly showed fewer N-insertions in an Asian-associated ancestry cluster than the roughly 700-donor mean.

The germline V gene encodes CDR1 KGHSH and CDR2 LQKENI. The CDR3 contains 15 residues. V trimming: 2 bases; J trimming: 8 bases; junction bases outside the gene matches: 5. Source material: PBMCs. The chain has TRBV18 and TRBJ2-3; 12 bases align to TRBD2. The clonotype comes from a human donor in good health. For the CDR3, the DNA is TGTGCCAGCTCACCAGGACTAGCGGGGTCTTTTACGCAGTATTTT. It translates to CASSPGLAGSFTQYF.